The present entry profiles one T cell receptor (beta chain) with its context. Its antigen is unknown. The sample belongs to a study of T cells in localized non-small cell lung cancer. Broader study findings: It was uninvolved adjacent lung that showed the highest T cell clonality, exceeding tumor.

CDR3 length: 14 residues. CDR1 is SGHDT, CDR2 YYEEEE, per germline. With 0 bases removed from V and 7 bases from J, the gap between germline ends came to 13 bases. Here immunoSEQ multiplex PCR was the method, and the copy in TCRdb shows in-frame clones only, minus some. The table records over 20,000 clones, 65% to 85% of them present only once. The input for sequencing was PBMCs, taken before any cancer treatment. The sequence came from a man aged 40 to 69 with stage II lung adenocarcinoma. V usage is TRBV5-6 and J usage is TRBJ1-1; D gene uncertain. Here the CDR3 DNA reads TGTGCCAGCAGCTTGGGACCGGGTTTAGGTGAAGCTTTCTTT. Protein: CASSLGPGLGEAFF.